This record looks at one T cell receptor beta chain sequence and its context. The source of the sample is a study of blood T cell repertoires in COVID-19. About the study: In each case, the material was cDNA or gDNA derived from T cells, B-cell-depleted T cells, or PBMCs.

V lost 7 bases and J 0 bases, leaving 12 bases between the germline ends. The CDR3 covers 14 residues. Germline CDR1 and CDR2: MNHEY and SVGAGI. In the authors' workflow: Nucleated cell counts were estimated from reference gene primer amplification. Assay: immunoSEQ multiplex PCR; the TCRdb copy retains only in-frame clones and omits some. V, J and clone size reflect that table, while D and trimming were determined from the DNA. The sample lists approximately 170,000 clones, about nine tenths occurring once. The origin of this receptor is a man in his sixties with acute or convalescent COVID-19. The specimen was peripheral blood. The chain carries TRBV6-5 and TRBJ1-1; the D is unclear. The CDR3 spells CASNFGILNTEAFF. CDR3 DNA sequence: TGTGCCAGCAATTTCGGGATTCTGAACACTGAAGCTTTCTTT.